These 25 T cell receptor beta chains originate from one sample sequenced in a study of beta chain features in type 1 diabetes. Expressed TCRB transcripts were sequenced after all isolated RNA was converted to cDNA. The method was immunoSEQ multiplex PCR; TCRdb's version includes in-frame clones alone and lacks a portion of them. The sample consists of about 360,000 clones, roughly 12% of them appearing once. The specimen sequenced was naive CD4+ T cells from blood. All receptors come from a man aged 18 to 35 in good health.

This clone has just a few counts. The genes are TRBV28 and TRBJ1-1; TRBD1 aligns across 7 bases. The CDR3 runs 14 residues. V was pared by 5 bases and J by 6 bases, with 9 bases of the junction left unmatched. From germline, CDR1 is MDHEN and CDR2 SYDVKM. The CDR3 bases are TGTGCCAGCAGTCCCCAACAGGGGAATCCTGAAGCTTTCTTT. The encoded protein is CASSPQQGNPEAFF.

The DNA for the CDR3 is TGTGCCAGCAGTTTAGGGGGGGCCGAGCAGTTCTTC. It yields the protein CASSLGGAEQFF. J is TRBJ2-1 and V is TRBV28; tentative D call: TRBD2 (7 bases). The germline V gene has CDR1 MDHEN and CDR2 SYDVKM. The CDR3 consists of 12 residues. The V end lost 2 bases, the J end lost 10 bases, and 9 bases lay between the germline ends.

This clone has more than one count but fewer than ten. The J gene is TRBJ1-2, the V gene TRBV5-1; TRBD1 aligns across 7 bases. The CDR3 sequence is 18 residues long. Germline CDR1 SGHRS, CDR2 YFSETQ. V gave up 0 bases and J gave up 4 bases; unmatched junction bases: 15. The DNA for the CDR3 is TGCGCCAGCAGCTTGGACCGAGGACAGGCCTCTTCTCGCTATGGCTACACCTTC. Residues: CASSLDRGQASSRYGYTF.

A note on this clone: The sample carries other DNA sequences with the same CDR3. V gene TRBV7-2 combines with J gene TRBJ2-3; D is unresolved. The CDR3 covers 15 residues. Looked up from germline, CDR1 is SGHTA and CDR2 is FQGNSA. V was pared by 0 bases and J by 0 bases, with 7 bases between. In nucleotides, the CDR3 is TGTGCCAGCAGCTTAGCGGGCCTCAGCACAGATACGCAGTATTTT. Translation: CASSLAGLSTDTQYF. The whole variable domain, remainder taken from reference TRBV7-2 and TRBJ2-3, is GAGVSQSPSNKVTEKGKDVELRCDPISGHTALYWYRQSLGQGLEFLIYFQGNSAPDKSGLPSDRFSAERTGGSVSTLTIQRTQQEDSAVYLCASSLAGLSTDTQYFGPGTRLTVL.

This chain connects TRBV7-3 to TRBJ2-7; 8 nucleotides agree with TRBD1. Germline V gene lookup returns CDR1 SGHTA and CDR2 FQGTGA. This CDR3 is built from 15 residues. The V gene end was trimmed by 5 bases and the J gene end by 6 bases; junction bases not matched to a gene: 12. CDR3 DNA sequence: TGTGCCAGCAGCGTAATACCGGGACAGGCCTCCGAGCAGTACTTC. Protein: CASSVIPGQASEQYF.

This clone was seen many times. The chain couples TRBV14 to TRBJ2-1; 10 nucleotides match TRBD1. CDR1 is SGHDN, CDR2 FVKESK, per germline. The V segment lost 4 bases and the J segment 3 bases; nucleotides outside the gene matches: 6. The CDR3 extends over 16 amino acids. As DNA, the CDR3 is TGTGCCAGCAGCCCCCTCGGACAGGGGGGCTACAATGAGCAGTTCTTC. This gives the protein CASSPLGQGGYNEQFF.

This rearrangement joins TRBV6-6 to TRBJ1-2; D is possibly TRBD1 (6 bases). V dropped 5 bases and J dropped 1 base, with 11 bases sitting between them. The CDR3 is 14 amino acids. Germline V gives CDR1 MNHNY, CDR2 SVGAGI (reference sequence). The CDR3 sequence: CASSRTGSNYGYTF. In DNA, the CDR3 is TGTGCCAGCAGTCGTACAGGGAGTAACTATGGCTACACCTTC.

On this clone: Other DNA sequences within the sample encode an identical CDR3. The CDR3 loop is CASSSGQGYGYTF. The CDR3 coding sequence is TGTGCCAGCAGCTCGGGACAGGGCTATGGCTACACCTTC. The rearrangement joins TRBV11-2 to TRBJ1-2; 9 bases fit TRBD1. The CDR3 is 13 amino acids. The trim removed 4 bases at V and 4 bases at J, leaving 1 base unmatched. Germline lookup yields CDR1 SGHAT and CDR2 FQNNGV.

This clone came up a few times. The chain employs TRBV28 and TRBJ2-3; 7 nucleotides match TRBD2. The V and J ends lost 2 bases and 5 bases, in that order; junction bases with no gene match: 7. From germline, CDR1 is MDHEN and CDR2 SYDVKM. The CDR3 is 15 amino acids. CDR3 sequence: CASSLGRLAGDTQYF. DNA for the CDR3: TGTGCCAGCAGTTTAGGGAGACTAGCTGGAGATACGCAGTATTTT.

This clone was detected a few times. The chain joins TRBV6-6 to TRBJ2-3; D might be TRBD2 (5 bases). The germline gives CDR1 MNHNY, CDR2 SVGAGI (reference sequence). The CDR3 totals 15 residues. Trimming took 5 bases from V and 2 from J, leaving 14 bases between them. The CDR3 sequence is CASSNPLDFTDTQYF. The CDR3 bases are TGTGCCAGCAGTAACCCCTTGGACTTCACAGATACGCAGTATTTT.

This clone was detected a few times. The rearrangement links TRBV19 to TRBJ2-3; D ambiguous. The CDR3 contains 13 residues. The V end lost 4 bases, the J end lost 2 bases, and 7 bases lay between the germline ends. Germline V gene lookup returns CDR1 LNHDA and CDR2 SQIVND (reference sequence). The CDR3 nucleotides read TGTGCCAGTAGTAGGCCCTCCACAGATACGCAGTATTTT. Translated, it gives CASSRPSTDTQYF.

The chain links TRBV10-3 to TRBJ2-5; no clear D. Trimming took off 0 bases at V and 0 bases at J, with 5 bases between the two ends. Germline loops: CDR1 ENHRY, CDR2 SYGVKD. The CDR3 spans 14 residues. CDR3 coding DNA: TGTGCCATCAGTGAGTCAACTTACCAAGAGACCCAGTACTTC. It yields the protein CAISESTYQETQYF.

This sequence joins TRBV7-9 and TRBJ2-7; 9 bases are a match to TRBD1. This CDR3 region has 14 residues. The J segment lost 3 bases and the V segment lost 7 bases, leaving 7 bases of the junction unmatched. In germline, CDR1 is SEHNR, CDR2 FQNEAQ (reference sequence). CDR3 loop: CASTLGQGSYEQYF. The CDR3 bases are TGTGCCAGCACCCTGGGACAGGGTAGCTACGAGCAGTACTTC.

The CDR3 bases are TGTGCCAGCAGCCGGGACAGAGAGTTAGAGACCCAGTACTTC. Residues: CASSRDRELETQYF. The chain links TRBV7-9 to TRBJ2-5, with TRBD1 matching 7 bases. Germline trimming cut 5 bases from V and 4 bases from J; bases unmatched to any gene: 7. CDR1 and CDR2 (germline): SEHNR, FQNEAQ (reference sequence). CDR3 length: 14 amino acids.

The genes are TRBV7-2 and TRBJ1-2; 12 nucleotides match TRBD1. CDR3 length equals 18 residues. V lost 3 bases and J lost 9; bases outside the gene matches: 17. Germline values: CDR1 SGHTA, CDR2 FQGNSA. CDR3 residues: CASSFLGTGGAGRRSYTF. As DNA, the CDR3 is TGTGCCAGCAGCTTTTTGGGGACAGGGGGCGCGGGACGTCGGAGCTACACCTTC. Drawing the rest from reference TRBV7-2 and TRBJ1-2, the complete variable domain is GAGVSQSPSNKVTEKGKDVELRCDPISGHTALYWYRQSLGQGLEFLIYFQGNSAPDKSGLPSDRFSAERTGGSVSTLTIQRTQQEDSAVYLCASSFLGTGGAGRRSYTFGSGTRLTVV.

The chain uses TRBV27 and TRBJ1-1; D is ambiguous. The CDR3 is 11 residues long. Trimming stripped 4 bases from V and 2 bases from J, with 2 bases between. Germline loops: CDR1 MNHEY, CDR2 SMNVEV (reference sequence). CDR3 sequence (DNA): TGTGCCAGCAGTTCAAACACTGAAGCTTTCTTT. As protein: CASSSNTEAFF.

This clone appeared a few times. V and J are TRBV7-2 and TRBJ1-2; D possibly corresponds to TRBD1 (6 bases). This CDR3 has 15 residues. Per the germline V gene, CDR1 is SGHTA and CDR2 is FQGNSA. V was pared by 1 base and J by 7 bases, with 16 bases between. The CDR3 region has the DNA TGTGCCAGCAGCTTAGGAGATCCAGGGGCCCCTGGCTACACCTTC. This gives the protein CASSLGDPGAPGYTF.

A few counts support this clone. This chain joins TRBV28 and TRBJ1-1; 10 bases are shared with TRBD1. Germline V gene data show CDR1 as MDHEN and CDR2 as SYDVKM. After removal of 5 bases from V and 3 bases from J, the junction contained 9 bases not matched to a gene. The CDR3 is 16 amino acids. Here the CDR3 DNA reads TGTGCCAGCAGTCCCCGGACAGGGGGGAGGCACACTGAAGCTTTCTTT. It codes for CASSPRTGGRHTEAFF.

This chain uses TRBV15 with TRBJ2-7, with 7 bases matching TRBD1. The CDR3 consists of 15 residues. Germline loops: CDR1 LNHNV, CDR2 YYDKDF (reference sequence). V was pared by 1 base and J by 3 bases, with 6 bases of the junction left unmatched. This CDR3 is CATSRGPGGSYEQYF. As DNA, the CDR3 is TGTGCCACCAGCAGAGGGCCAGGGGGAAGCTACGAGCAGTACTTC.

This clone was counted between two and nine times. The chain is built from TRBV4-2 and TRBJ2-7; the match to TRBD1 covers 9 bases. CDR3 length equals 16 residues. V lost 1 base, J lost 4 bases, and 8 bases stayed unmatched. Per germline, CDR1 LGHNA and CDR2 YNFKEQ. CDR3 amino acids: CASSQAFGDRVYEQYF. CDR3 nucleotides: TGTGCCAGCAGCCAAGCCTTCGGGGACAGGGTGTACGAGCAGTACTTC.

This clone was detected a few times. This chain joins TRBV29-1 and TRBJ2-5; D ambiguous. The CDR3 loop spans 13 amino acids. In germline, CDR1 is SQVTM, CDR2 ANQGSEA. Trimming left V 6 bases short and J 4 bases short, with 15 bases between. The CDR3 is CSVVMVTRETQYF. In DNA, the CDR3 is TGCAGCGTAGTGATGGTTACCAGAGAGACCCAGTACTTC.

This clone was found a few times. This chain uses TRBV15 with TRBJ2-4; D is perhaps TRBD1 (5 bases). This CDR3 contains 14 residues. V lost 1 base and J lost 5, with 9 bases in between. From germline, CDR1 is LNHNV and CDR2 YYDKDF (reference sequence). CDR3 sequence (DNA): TGTGCCACCAGCAGAGTGGGGCGTCAAAACATTCAGTACTTC. Translating gives CATSRVGRQNIQYF.

This clone is a singleton in its sample. The chain joins TRBV9 to TRBJ2-1, with D uncertain. Germline V lookup: CDR1 SGDLS, CDR2 YYNGEE. The length of the CDR3 is 14 residues. Trimming removed 0 bases at V and 6 bases at J, with 10 bases between. CDR3: CASSVDWSPNEQFF. The CDR3 nucleotides are TGTGCCAGCAGCGTAGATTGGAGCCCCAATGAGCAGTTCTTC.

This clone has more than one count but fewer than ten. The chain couples TRBV27 to TRBJ2-1; tentatively, D is TRBD1 (6 bases). Trimming cost V 8 bases and J 7 bases, with 12 bases left between them. Per germline, CDR1 MNHEY and CDR2 SMNVEV (reference sequence). The CDR3 runs 12 residues. The CDR3 DNA reads TGTGCCAGCCCTCTCCAGGGGAATGAGCAGTTCTTC. The encoded protein is CASPLQGNEQFF.

The V and J genes are TRBV11-3 and TRBJ1-1; D is unclear. Trimming removed 1 base from V and 5 bases from J, with 8 bases in between. The CDR3 is 13 residues long. Germline lookup yields CDR1 SGHNT and CDR2 YENEEA. CDR3 sequence reads: CASSLVTGTEAFF. CDR3 coding DNA: TGTGCCAGCAGCTTAGTTACGGGGACTGAAGCTTTCTTT.